This T cell receptor beta chain was identified in a study of T cells in Graves' hyperthyroidism and ophthalmopathy. The CDR3 contains 12 residues. Germline V gives CDR1 MDHEN, CDR2 SYDVKM. Trimming removed 3 bases from V and 6 bases from J, with 8 bases in between. This clonotype has at least ten counts. What was amplified from RNA transcripts were TCR beta CDR3 regions. HTBI primers were the set used in a first-round RT-PCR of the TCR CDR3. One entry per CDR3 protein, called by TCRdb with MiXCR from the multiplex PCR reads. Among nearly 600,000 distinct CDR3 sequences listed, around 14% were seen once.

V usage is TRBV28 and J usage is TRBJ1-1; unclear D gene. This TCR derives from a woman aged 18 to 35 with Graves' ophthalmopathy. Specimen: blood. The CDR3 region is CASSFRLPEAFF. CDR3 nucleotides: TGTGCCAGCAGTTTCCGACTGCCTGAAGCTTTCTTT.